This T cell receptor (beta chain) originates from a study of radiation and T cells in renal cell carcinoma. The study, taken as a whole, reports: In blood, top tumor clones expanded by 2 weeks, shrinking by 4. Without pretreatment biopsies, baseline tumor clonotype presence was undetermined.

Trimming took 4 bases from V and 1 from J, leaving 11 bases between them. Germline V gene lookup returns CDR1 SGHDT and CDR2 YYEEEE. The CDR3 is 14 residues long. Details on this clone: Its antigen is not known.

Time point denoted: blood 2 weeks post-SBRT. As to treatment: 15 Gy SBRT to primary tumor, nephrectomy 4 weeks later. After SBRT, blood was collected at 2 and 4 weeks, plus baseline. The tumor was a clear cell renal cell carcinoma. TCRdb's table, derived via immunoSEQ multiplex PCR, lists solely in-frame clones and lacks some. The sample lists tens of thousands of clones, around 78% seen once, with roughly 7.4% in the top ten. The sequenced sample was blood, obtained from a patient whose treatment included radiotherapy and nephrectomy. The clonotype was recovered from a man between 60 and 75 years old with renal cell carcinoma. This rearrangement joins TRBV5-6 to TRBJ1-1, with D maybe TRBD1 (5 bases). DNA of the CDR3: TGTGCCAGCAGCCCGGGGGAGAGGAACACTGAAGCTTTCTTT. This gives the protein CASSPGERNTEAFF.